This T cell receptor (beta chain) comes out of a study of shared clonotypes between healthy human individuals. Study context: Each donor's CD8 memory used one plate, CD8 naive two, each CD4 subset three.

In the authors' methods: ImmunoSEQ supplied junction-only sequences lacking quality scores, so filtering was different. Here immunoSEQ multiplex PCR was the method, and the copy in TCRdb shows in-frame clones only, minus some. V and J calls and clone size are copied from that table; D and trimming were computed from the DNA. The table shows millions of clones, with approximately 95% occurring only once. None of the donors, who were healthy HIV-negative adults, had recently had acute infections or vaccinations. In the CD4+ fraction, cells were divided into CD45RA+ naive and CD45RA-negative memory subsets. CDR3 size: 16 residues. CDR1 is MDHEN and CDR2 is SYDVKM in the germline V gene. The V gene lost 3 bases and the J gene lost 3 bases, with 17 bases spanning the gap.

The TCR originated in a man younger than 30 in good health. Some clones in this sample may be carry-over from other donors' samples. The material sequenced was naive CD4+ T cells from PBMCs. Subset noted: CD45RA+ positively selected. This rearrangement joins TRBV28 to TRBJ1-1; D call uncertain. The CDR3 protein is CASSFTANGLHTEAFF. CDR3 DNA sequence: TGTGCCAGCAGTTTTACCGCCAATGGCCTGCACACTGAAGCTTTCTTT. The full variable domain, with the rest looked up from reference TRBV28 and TRBJ1-1, is DVKVTQSSRYLVKRTGEKVFLECVQDMDHENMFWYRQDPGLGLRLIYFSYDVKMKEKGDIPEGYSVSREKKERFSLILESASTNQTSMYLCASSFTANGLHTEAFFGQGTRLTVV.